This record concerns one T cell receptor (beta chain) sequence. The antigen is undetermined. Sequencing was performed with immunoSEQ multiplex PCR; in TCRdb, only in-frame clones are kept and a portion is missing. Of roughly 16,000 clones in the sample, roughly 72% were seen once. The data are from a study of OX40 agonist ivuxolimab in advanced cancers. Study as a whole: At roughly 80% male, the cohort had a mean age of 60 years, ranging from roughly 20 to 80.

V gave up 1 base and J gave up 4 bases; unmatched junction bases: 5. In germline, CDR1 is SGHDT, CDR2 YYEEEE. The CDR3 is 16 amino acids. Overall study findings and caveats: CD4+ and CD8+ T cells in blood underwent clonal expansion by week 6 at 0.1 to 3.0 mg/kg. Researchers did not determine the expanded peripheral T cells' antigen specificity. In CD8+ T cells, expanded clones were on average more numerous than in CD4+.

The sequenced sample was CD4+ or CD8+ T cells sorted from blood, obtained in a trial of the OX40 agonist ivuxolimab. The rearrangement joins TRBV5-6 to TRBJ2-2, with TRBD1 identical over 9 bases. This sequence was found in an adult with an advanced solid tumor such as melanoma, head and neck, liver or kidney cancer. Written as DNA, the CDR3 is TGTGCCAGCAGCTTGCATGACAGGGGGAGCACCGGGGAGCTGTTTTTT. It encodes CASSLHDRGSTGELFF.